This T cell receptor (beta chain) was identified in a study of blood T cell repertoires in COVID-19. About the study: PBMCs, B-cell-depleted T cells, or T cells provided the cDNA or gDNA that made up the material.

J lost 3 bases, V lost 3 bases, and 2 bases had no gene match. CDR1 is SGHDT and CDR2 is YYEEEE in the germline V gene. The CDR3 is made up of 13 amino acids. As processed by the authors: Nucleated cell counts were estimated from reference gene primer amplification. Assay: immunoSEQ multiplex PCR; the TCRdb copy retains only in-frame clones and omits some. D and trimming come from the DNA, and the V and J calls and clone size come from that table. The repertoire consists of over 200,000 clones, with nearly 90% occurring once and the leading ten covering roughly 0.8%. The specimen was peripheral blood. This clonotype was sampled from a young woman with acute or convalescent COVID-19. The chain combines TRBV5-6 with TRBJ1-2; 7 bases map to TRBD1. The CDR3 region has the DNA TGTGCCAGCAGCTGGGACAGCGACTATGGCTACACCTTC. This encodes CASSWDSDYGYTF.